One sample yielded the 27 T cell receptor beta chains listed below, sequenced in a study of OX40 agonist ivuxolimab in advanced cancers. Profiled with immunoSEQ multiplex PCR; TCRdb holds only in-frame clones, not every one. The sample carries some 53,000 clones, 94% recorded once. Sequencing used CD4+ or CD8+ T cells sorted from blood, obtained in a trial of the OX40 agonist ivuxolimab. The receptors originated from an adult with an advanced solid tumor such as melanoma, head and neck, liver or kidney cancer.

This chain links TRBV7-8 with TRBJ2-2, with 8 bases aligning to TRBD1. This CDR3 contains 18 residues. V gave up 3 bases and J gave up 4 bases; unmatched junction bases: 13. The germline V gene encodes CDR1 SGHVS and CDR2 FQNEAQ. This chain's CDR3 is CASSFVRGQGLTTGELFF. The CDR3 region has the DNA TGTGCCAGCAGCTTCGTAAGAGGACAGGGACTTACCACCGGGGAGCTGTTTTTT.

The V and J genes are TRBV28 and TRBJ2-1; D remains unclear. Trimming pared 3 bases from V and 5 bases from J, leaving 11 bases between. The CDR3 covers 14 residues. The germline CDR1 and CDR2 sequences are MDHEN and SYDVKM. The CDR3 nucleotides read TGTGCCAGCAGTTTCCGAGTTCTCCACAATGAGCAGTTCTTC. Its protein product is CASSFRVLHNEQFF.

The chain carries TRBV28 and TRBJ1-2; TRBD1 might be the D (6 bases). Germline V CDR1 and CDR2: MDHEN, SYDVKM. The CDR3 sequence is 14 residues long. V gave up 1 base and J gave up 6 bases, with 12 bases separating them. The CDR3 sequence: CASSLSDRYHGYTF. CDR3 nucleotides: TGTGCCAGCAGTTTATCTGACAGGTACCATGGCTACACCTTC.

To note about this clone: Distinct nucleotide sequences in the sample also encode this CDR3. The CDR3 nucleotides are TGCGCCAGCAGCCAGACCTTCGGCTACGAGCAGTACTTC. This sequence encodes CASSQTFGYEQYF. J is TRBJ2-7 and V is TRBV4-1, with no clear D. This CDR3 is built from 13 residues. The germline V gene has CDR1 MGHRA and CDR2 YSYEKL. Deletions cut 3 bases from V and 3 bases from J, with 9 bases between.

The CDR3 DNA reads TGCGCCAGCAGTGAGCCCGGGGGGGTCTATCAGCCCCAGCATTTT. It translates to CASSEPGGVYQPQHF. The genes are TRBV10-2 and TRBJ1-5; a possible D gene is TRBD1 (5 bases). The CDR3 covers 15 residues. The V and J ends lost 2 bases and 5 bases respectively, with 13 bases between them. Per germline, CDR1 WSHSY and CDR2 SAAADI.

The chain carries TRBV11-2 and TRBJ2-1, with 10 bases fitting TRBD2. The CDR3 spans 17 residues. Germline-derived CDR1 and CDR2 are SGHAT and FQNNGV. The V gene end was trimmed by 1 base and the J gene end by 3 bases; junction bases not matched to a gene: 6. CDR3 loop: CASSLASGRALYNEQFF. The CDR3 coding sequence is TGTGCCAGCAGCTTAGCGAGCGGGAGGGCCCTCTACAATGAGCAGTTCTTC.

The gene calls are TRBV9 and TRBJ2-2; D is unresolved. The CDR3 sequence is 15 residues long. With 4 bases removed from V and 6 bases from J, the gap between germline ends came to 16 bases. From germline, CDR1 is SGDLS and CDR2 YYNGEE. Here the CDR3 DNA reads TGTGCCAGCAGCCACAGTAGTACCTCCGCCGGGGAGCTGTTTTTT. Amino acid sequence: CASSHSSTSAGELFF.

V gene TRBV19 combines with J gene TRBJ1-1; 7 bases are a match to TRBD1. Germline values: CDR1 LNHDA, CDR2 SQIVND (reference sequence). The CDR3 is made up of 15 amino acids. V lost 7 bases to trimming and J lost 0 bases; unmatched junction nucleotides: 8. CDR3: CASTETGAMNTEAFF. In nucleotides, the CDR3 is TGTGCCAGTACCGAAACAGGGGCCATGAACACTGAAGCTTTCTTT.

The rearrangement joins TRBV9 to TRBJ2-1; 7 positions match TRBD2. CDR1 is SGDLS and CDR2 is YYNGEE in the germline V gene. The ends lost 3 bases at V and 7 bases at J; junction bases unmatched: 4. There are 13 residues in the CDR3. CDR3 protein: CASSGTSKNEQFF. CDR3 nucleotide sequence: TGTGCCAGCAGCGGGACTAGTAAGAATGAGCAGTTCTTC. Supplemented by reference TRBV9 and TRBJ2-1, the full variable domain reads DSGVTQTPKHLITATGQRVTLRCSPRSGDLSVYWYQQSLDQGLQFLIQYYNGEERAKGNILERFSAQQFPDLHSELNLSSLELGDSALYFCASSGTSKNEQFFGPGTRLTVL.

The CDR3 DNA sequence: TGTGCCAGCAGCAAAAGGACTAGCGGGAGGGAATACGAGCAGTACTTC. Translating it yields CASSKRTSGREYEQYF. The chain employs TRBV7-9 and TRBJ2-7; 15 nucleotides line up with TRBD2. The V segment lost 5 bases and the J segment 4 bases; nucleotides outside the gene matches: 6. Germline CDR1 SEHNR, CDR2 FQNEAQ (reference sequence). The CDR3 contains 16 residues.

The V and J genes are TRBV11-2 and TRBJ2-7; D is possibly TRBD1 (5 bases). The germline V gene has CDR1 SGHAT and CDR2 FQNNGV. This CDR3 is 13 amino acids long. V lost 5 bases, J lost 1 base, and 9 bases lay in between. CDR3 DNA: TGTGCCAGCAGCGTAGGACAATCCTACGAGCAGTACTTC. Its translation is CASSVGQSYEQYF.

The V call is TRBV29-1, the J call TRBJ2-3; 11 positions agree with TRBD2. From germline, CDR1 is SQVTM and CDR2 ANQGSEA. The CDR3 totals 15 residues. The V gene end was trimmed by 1 base and the J gene end by 1 base; junction bases not matched to a gene: 1. Written as DNA, the CDR3 is TGCAGCGTTGAAGGACTAGCGGGGCGCACAGATACGCAGTATTTT. Translation gives CSVEGLAGRTDTQYF.

The chain links TRBV28 to TRBJ2-2; a weak D match, TRBD1 (5 bases). The V end was cut by 5 bases, the J end by 1 base, with 8 bases between. Germline CDR1 MDHEN, CDR2 SYDVKM. CDR3 length: 14 residues. Here the CDR3 DNA reads TGTGCCAGCAGTCGAACAGGGAACACCGGGGAGCTGTTTTTT. Protein sequence: CASSRTGNTGELFF.

This sequence joins TRBV28 and TRBJ2-7; the D gene is possibly TRBD1 (6 bases). The CDR3 length is 15 residues. V lost 5 bases and J lost 3, with 17 bases in between. Germline lookup yields CDR1 MDHEN and CDR2 SYDVKM. CDR3 region: CASSVPFTGHYEQYF. The CDR3 coding sequence is TGTGCCAGCAGTGTCCCCTTTACAGGGCACTACGAGCAGTACTTC.

This clone was detected only a few times. V usage is TRBV19 and J usage is TRBJ1-1; D ambiguous. With 5 bases removed from V and 7 bases from J, the gap between germline ends came to 14 bases. Germline V gene data show CDR1 as LNHDA and CDR2 as SQIVND (reference sequence). CDR3 length equals 13 residues. CDR3 residues: CASSLPNWGEAFF. CDR3 nucleotide sequence: TGTGCCAGTAGTCTACCCAACTGGGGTGAAGCTTTCTTT.

The chain couples TRBV5-4 to TRBJ1-3; D may be TRBD1 (6 bases). V lost 0 bases and J 4 bases, leaving 8 bases between the germline ends. The germline gives CDR1 SGHNT, CDR2 YYREEE (reference sequence). CDR3 length equals 14 residues. CDR3 nucleotides: TGTGCCAGCAGCTTGGTAGGACAGGGAAACACCATATATTTT. This sequence encodes CASSLVGQGNTIYF.

The CDR3 sequence is CASSTAGTGYEQYF. DNA for the CDR3: TGTGCCAGCAGCACTGCCGGGACAGGCTACGAGCAGTACTTC. V and J are TRBV9 and TRBJ2-5, with 8 bases lining up with TRBD1. The DNA matches TRBJ2-7 better at its end, which makes the J call doubtful. The CDR3 covers 14 residues. CDR1 is SGDLS, CDR2 YYNGEE, per germline.

V gene TRBV7-9 combines with J gene TRBJ2-1, with TRBD2 matching over 8 bases. This CDR3 is built from 17 residues. The junction had 14 bases not matched to a gene; V was cut back by 4 bases and J by 6 bases. The germline gives CDR1 SEHNR, CDR2 FQNEAQ (reference sequence). CDR3 loop: CASSSVASGSRFNEQFF. The DNA of the CDR3 is TGTGCCAGCAGCTCGGTAGCTAGCGGGTCTCGGTTCAATGAGCAGTTCTTC.

The chain is built from TRBV28 and TRBJ1-5, with D maybe TRBD1 (5 bases). Trimming shortened V by 6 bases and J by 4 bases, and 10 bases separated the two germline ends. The CDR3 is 13 amino acids. Per the germline V gene, CDR1 is MDHEN and CDR2 is SYDVKM. As DNA, the CDR3 is TGTGCCAGCAGCGCAGGGATGAATCAGCCCCAGCATTTT. It translates to CASSAGMNQPQHF. The full variable domain, with the rest looked up from reference TRBV28 and TRBJ1-5, is DVKVTQSSRYLVKRTGEKVFLECVQDMDHENMFWYRQDPGLGLRLIYFSYDVKMKEKGDIPEGYSVSREKKERFSLILESASTNQTSMYLCASSAGMNQPQHFGDGTRLSIL.

About this clone: The sample has other DNA sequences that encode this CDR3 too. This chain connects TRBV28 to TRBJ2-1; D is unresolved. V was clipped by 2 bases and J by 4 bases, with 6 bases between them. The CDR3 runs 13 residues. The germline gives CDR1 MDHEN, CDR2 SYDVKM. CDR3 sequence (DNA): TGTGCCAGCAGTTTAAAAGGGTACAATGAGCAGTTCTTC. Amino acid sequence: CASSLKGYNEQFF.

The chain combines TRBV9 with TRBJ1-2; D may be TRBD1 (5 bases). Trimming cost V 3 bases and J 6 bases, with 9 bases left between them. Per the germline V gene, CDR1 is SGDLS and CDR2 is YYNGEE. The CDR3 has 12 residues. The CDR3: CASSAWGDGYTF. Here the CDR3 DNA reads TGTGCCAGCAGCGCGTGGGGGGATGGCTACACCTTC.

This clone was observed once. The V and J genes are TRBV11-2 and TRBJ2-7; 10 bases agree with TRBD2. The CDR3 is 16 residues long. Germline-derived CDR1 and CDR2 are SGHAT and FQNNGV. The J segment lost 1 base and the V segment lost 4 bases, leaving 7 bases of the junction unmatched. CDR3 residues: CASSSRTSGGSYEQYF. The CDR3 DNA reads TGTGCCAGCAGCTCGAGGACTAGCGGCGGGTCCTACGAGCAGTACTTC.

The V and J genes are TRBV5-1 and TRBJ2-7; D may be TRBD2 (6 bases). Germline V CDR1 and CDR2: SGHRS, YFSETQ. The CDR3 is 15 residues long. Trimming cost V 0 bases and J 0 bases, with 10 bases left between them. For the CDR3, the DNA is TGCGCCAGCAGCTTGGAGCTGGGACTCTCCTACGAGCAGTACTTC. Protein: CASSLELGLSYEQYF. Complete variable domain (other parts from reference TRBV5-1 and TRBJ2-7): KAGVTQTPRYLIKTRGQQVTLSCSPISGHRSVSWYQQTPGQGLQFLFEYFSETQRNKGNFPGRFSGRQFSNSRSEMNVSTLELGDSALYLCASSLELGLSYEQYFGPGTRLTVT.

The genes are TRBV28 and TRBJ2-5; no reliable D call. CDR1 and CDR2 (germline): MDHEN, SYDVKM. The V gene lost 1 base and the J gene lost 5 bases, with 11 bases spanning the gap. CDR3 size: 14 residues. The CDR3 nucleotides read TGTGCCAGCAGTTTATCCGGGTACGGGGAGACCCAGTACTTC. This gives the protein CASSLSGYGETQYF.

This clone was counted once. This chain links TRBV7-9 with TRBJ2-7; 9 nucleotides match TRBD1. The length of the CDR3 is 11 residues. The V gene end was trimmed by 11 bases and the J gene end by 6 bases; junction bases not matched to a gene: 5. Per germline, CDR1 SEHNR and CDR2 FQNEAQ (reference sequence). CDR3 residues: CAAGTGSEQYF. CDR3 DNA: TGTGCCGCAGGGACAGGGTCCGAGCAGTACTTC.

This clone was seen only once. The gene calls are TRBV28 and TRBJ2-5; 8 bases match TRBD1. Trimming cost V 4 bases and J 0 bases; bases outside gene matches: 4. CDR3 length equals 15 residues. Germline assignment: CDR1 MDHEN and CDR2 SYDVKM. The CDR3 loop reads CASSSDRANQETQYF. CDR3 sequence (DNA): TGTGCCAGCAGTTCGGACAGGGCCAACCAAGAGACCCAGTACTTC.

V is TRBV6-1 and J is TRBJ2-3, with TRBD2 matching 9 bases. Germline CDR1 reads MNHNS; CDR2 reads SASEGT. This CDR3 spans 16 amino acids. V gave up 4 bases and J gave up 0 bases; unmatched junction bases: 5. The CDR3 loop reads CASSALAGDSTDTQYF. In DNA form, the CDR3 reads TGTGCCAGCAGTGCTTTAGCGGGAGACAGCACAGATACGCAGTATTTT.